Listed below are T cell receptor beta chains from one sample, sequenced in a study of monozygotic twins with inflammatory bowel disease. Reanalyzing the 5' RACE reads, TCRdb keeps one entry per CDR3 protein, without DNA. The specimen's table records some 90,000 distinct CDR3 sequences. Sequenced sample: blood. Source of these receptors: a human donor with ulcerative colitis or Crohn's disease, or a healthy co-twin of an affected twin (not recorded which). CDR3s include the opening cysteine and the closing phenylalanine or tryptophan.

V gene	J gene	CDR3 protein
TRBV20-1	TRBJ2-7	CSARISQSGHEQYF
TRBV7-9	TRBJ2-5	CASSLRTGGETQYF
TRBV7-8	TRBJ1-6	CASSPRRAGSSYNSPLHF
TRBV5-6	TRBJ1-4	CASSLEGRGDEKLFF
TRBV3-1	TRBJ2-5	CASSQGKTEETQYF
TRBV18	TRBJ1-5	CASSPDVSHSNQPQHF
TRBV6-1	TRBJ1-5	CASIKRDSNQPQHF
TRBV19	TRBJ2-3	CASSDTGKDTDTQYF
TRBV5-1	TRBJ1-1	CASSLEQGLNTEAFF
TRBV6-5	TRBJ2-7	CASSLLGRGNYEQYF
TRBV6-2/TRBV6-3	TRBJ1-6	CASSNWSSYNSPLHF
TRBV12-3/TRBV12-4	TRBJ1-5	CASSPGQTSNQPQHF
TRBV7-6	TRBJ1-3	CASSLAWRGNSGNTIYF
TRBV7-2	TRBJ1-6	CASSLELRGRSPLHF
TRBV5-5	TRBJ1-1	CASTQGADTEAFF
TRBV12-3/TRBV12-4	TRBJ2-7	CASSFLGGGPRYEQYF
TRBV6-5	TRBJ1-5	CATRERPNQPQHF
TRBV5-4	TRBJ2-3	CASSRDLAGTDTQYF
TRBV18	TRBJ1-3	CASSPGVSGNTIYF
TRBV3-1	TRBJ2-1	CASSLGLAGGSNEQFF
TRBV21-1	TRBJ1-1	CASSNWDRGRTEAFF
TRBV5-1	TRBJ1-5	CASSLVWGPDQPQHF
TRBV4-1	TRBJ1-4	CASSQEPTASNEKLFF
TRBV4-2	TRBJ2-7	CASSPRRDVTYEQYF
TRBV6-5	TRBJ2-7	CASSYARGYEQYF
TRBV2	TRBJ2-7	CASSERGGDSYEQYF